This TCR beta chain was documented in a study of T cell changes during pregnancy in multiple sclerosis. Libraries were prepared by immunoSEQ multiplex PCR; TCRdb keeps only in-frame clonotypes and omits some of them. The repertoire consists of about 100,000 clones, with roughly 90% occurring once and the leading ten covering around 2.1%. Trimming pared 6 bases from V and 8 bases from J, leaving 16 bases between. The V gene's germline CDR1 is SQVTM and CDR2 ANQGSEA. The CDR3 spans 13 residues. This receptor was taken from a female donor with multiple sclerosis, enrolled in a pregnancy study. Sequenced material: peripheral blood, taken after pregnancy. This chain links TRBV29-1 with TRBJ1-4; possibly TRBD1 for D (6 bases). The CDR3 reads CSVSGHRPEKLFF. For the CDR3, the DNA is TGCAGCGTCTCGGGACACCGGCCAGAAAAACTGTTTTTT.